This TCR beta chain was sequenced in a study of T cell responses to AZD1222 COVID-19 vaccine. TCRdb keeps only in-frame clones here, not all; method: immunoSEQ multiplex PCR. The table shows 99,000 or so clones, with around 87% occurring only once. In germline, CDR1 is SGHNT, CDR2 YENEEA. J lost 1 base, V lost 4 bases, and 8 bases had no gene match. CDR3 length: 16 amino acids. V is TRBV11-3 and J is TRBJ2-7; 9 bases line up with TRBD1. Source: peripheral blood, taken on day 0 of AZD1222 vaccination. The TCR was taken from an adult in good health. CDR3 bases: TGTGCCAGCAGCTGGTCCGATGGGACAGGGTCCTACGAGCAGTACTTC. Translation gives CASSWSDGTGSYEQYF.